Each of the 25 T cell receptor beta chains below was sequenced from the same sample in a study of a mutant IDH1 vaccine in newly diagnosed glioma. Time point described: baseline, week 1 (first vaccination visit). As to treatment: pre-vaccination baseline after standard-of-care therapy. Profiled with immunoSEQ multiplex PCR; TCRdb holds only in-frame clones, not every one. The data contain over 30,000 clones, 65% to 80% of them seen just once; the ten biggest clones take up more than 8.5%. This sample comprised peripheral blood mononuclear cells (PBMCs), obtained from a glioma patient treated with radiotherapy, temozolomide or both. The receptors shown here come from a man aged 50 or older with glioma. Some clones in this sample may be carry-over from other donors' samples.

V is TRBV4-1 and J is TRBJ2-7; 8 bases match TRBD1. The length of the CDR3 is 15 residues. V lost 0 bases, J lost 7 bases, and 8 bases stayed unmatched. CDR1 is MGHRA and CDR2 is YSYEKL in the germline V gene. This CDR3 reads CASSQEWTGFFEQYF. CDR3 coding DNA: TGCGCCAGCAGCCAAGAGTGGACAGGGTTCTTTGAGCAGTACTTC.

This sequence joins TRBV27 and TRBJ2-3; D uncertain. The CDR3 extends over 12 amino acids. Germline V gives CDR1 MNHEY, CDR2 SMNVEV (reference sequence). V was trimmed by 3 bases and J by 6 bases, leaving 7 bases between them. The CDR3 region is CASSFGRDTQYF. CDR3 DNA: TGTGCCAGCAGTTTTGGGCGGGATACGCAGTATTTT.

The CDR3 nucleotides read TGTGCCAGCAGTGACAGGGAATACGATTGGCAAGAGACCCAGTACTTC. This translates into CASSDREYDWQETQYF. The chain employs TRBV6-1 and TRBJ2-5; D possibly corresponds to TRBD1 (5 bases). The CDR3 has 16 amino acids. V lost 3 bases to trimming and J lost 2 bases, with 16 bases between them. The germline V gene has CDR1 MNHNS and CDR2 SASEGT.

V is TRBV18 and J is TRBJ1-5; the D gene is possibly TRBD1 (5 bases). CDR3 length: 14 residues. The germline gives CDR1 KGHSH, CDR2 LQKENI. Between the trimmed V and J ends, which lost 8 bases and 7 bases, there was a span of 18 bases. The CDR3 DNA reads TGTGCCAGCCGAGAAGGCAGGGAGGGACAGCCCCAGCATTTT. Translated: CASREGREGQPQHF.

This clone appeared once. This chain uses TRBV7-9 with TRBJ2-1, with TRBD2 identical over 7 bases. The J segment lost 3 bases and the V segment lost 5 bases, leaving 10 bases of the junction unmatched. The CDR3 runs to 16 residues. CDR1 SEHNR and CDR2 FQNEAQ come from the germline V gene (reference sequence). The CDR3 protein is CASSPGGGRVYNEQFF. As DNA, the CDR3 is TGTGCCAGCAGCCCCGGGGGAGGGAGGGTCTACAATGAGCAGTTCTTC.

Regarding this clone: The junction differs from germline at one of its ends, possibly a read error. The chain joins TRBV5-4 to TRBJ1-1, with D unresolved. Germline CDR1 reads SGHNT; CDR2 reads YYREEE (reference sequence). The CDR3 extends over 13 amino acids. The CDR3 is CASSLRSNTKAFF. The CDR3 nucleotides read TGTGCCAGCAGCTTGCGTTCGAACACTAAAGCTTTCTTT.

The genes are TRBV27 and TRBJ1-6; no reliable D call. The germline V and J ends were trimmed by 5 bases and 6 bases, with 11 bases remaining between them. Germline CDR1 and CDR2: MNHEY and SMNVEV (reference sequence). This CDR3 spans 14 amino acids. In DNA form, the CDR3 reads TGTGCCAGCAGTCCTCTAGGGATTAATTCACCCCTCCACTTT. Protein product: CASSPLGINSPLHF.

This clone was picked up one time. The chain links TRBV5-4 to TRBJ1-2, with TRBD1 matching over 7 bases. V shed 4 bases, J shed 8 bases, and the junction held 8 bases outside the gene matches. The CDR3 has 13 residues. Germline V gene data show CDR1 as SGHNT and CDR2 as YYREEE (reference sequence). The CDR3 DNA is TGTGCCAGCAGCGCGACAGGGCTGCGGGGCTACACCTTC. Its protein product is CASSATGLRGYTF.

The genes are TRBV29-1 and TRBJ2-5; the D gene is possibly TRBD1 (7 bases). The CDR3 contains 13 residues. V lost 4 bases and J lost 2, with 11 bases in between. Germline V gives CDR1 SQVTM, CDR2 ANQGSEA. CDR3 in amino acids: CSVGQGGQETQYF. CDR3 DNA: TGCAGCGTTGGACAGGGAGGACAAGAGACCCAGTACTTC.

The chain carries TRBV6-5 and TRBJ1-4; a possible D gene is TRBD1 (5 bases). The CDR3 consists of 13 residues. The germline gives CDR1 MNHEY, CDR2 SVGAGI. V was shortened by 2 bases and J by 10 bases, with 11 bases between the two germline ends. Here the CDR3 DNA reads TGTGCCAGCAGTTACGTCAGGGAAGGAAAACTGTTTTTT. Translating gives CASSYVREGKLFF.

V usage is TRBV5-6 and J usage is TRBJ2-3; TRBD1 aligns across 8 bases. The CDR3 extends over 15 amino acids. V shed 2 bases and J 5 bases; nucleotides not matched to a gene: 7. The germline gives CDR1 SGHDT, CDR2 YYEEEE. CDR3 loop: CASSFGGQGQDTQYF. The CDR3 DNA sequence: TGTGCCAGCAGCTTTGGAGGACAGGGACAAGATACGCAGTATTTT.

This chain connects TRBV7-2 to TRBJ2-5; possible D gene TRBD1, 6 bases. Germline CDR1 and CDR2: SGHTA and FQGNSA. The CDR3 contains 16 residues. The V end was cut by 4 bases, the J end by 4 bases, with 19 bases between. DNA for the CDR3: TGTGCCAGCAGCTCGTGGGGGCAGGTCCAAGTAGAGACCCAGTACTTC. Translation gives CASSSWGQVQVETQYF.

Notes on this clone: One end of the junction does not line up with germline, which may come from a read error. This sequence joins TRBV9 and TRBJ2-7; D remains ambiguous. Per germline, CDR1 SGDLS and CDR2 YYNGEE. The CDR3 extends over 14 amino acids. As DNA, the CDR3 is TGTGCCAGCAGCGACGGACCCAGGTCCTTCGAGCAGTACTTC. It encodes CASSDGPRSFEQYF.

The V call is TRBV28, the J call TRBJ1-3; D gene uncertain. The germline gives CDR1 MDHEN, CDR2 SYDVKM. V was clipped by 1 base and J by 0 bases, with 4 bases between them. The length of the CDR3 is 14 residues. The chain's CDR3 is CASSLSGSGNTIYF. CDR3 sequence (DNA): TGTGCCAGCAGTTTATCGGGCTCTGGAAACACCATATATTTT.

J is TRBJ2-4 and V is TRBV7-9; no reliable D call. Trimming took 1 base from V and 9 from J, leaving 10 bases between them. CDR1 and CDR2 from the germline V gene are SEHNR and FQNEAQ (reference sequence). The CDR3 sequence is 13 residues long. CDR3 nucleotide sequence: TGTGCCAGCAGCTTAGAGATTTCGGGCATTCAGTACTTC. It specifies CASSLEISGIQYF. Filled out from reference TRBV7-9 and TRBJ2-4, the complete variable domain reads DTGVSQNPRHKITKRGQNVTFRCDPISEHNRLYWYRQTLGQGPEFLTYFQNEAQLEKSRLLSDRFSAERPKGSFSTLEIQRTEQGDSAMYLCASSLEISGIQYFGAGTRLSVL.

The V gene is TRBV5-5, the J gene TRBJ1-5; no firm D call. The germline CDR1 and CDR2 sequences are SGHKS and YYEKEE (reference sequence). With 2 bases removed from V and 5 bases from J, the gap between germline ends came to 11 bases. CDR3 length equals 14 residues. The CDR3 DNA is TGTGCCAGCAGCTTTTTCCCGGCCGATCAGCCCCAGCATTTT. Protein product: CASSFFPADQPQHF.

The chain recombines TRBV6-5 with TRBJ1-4, with a tentative D call TRBD1 (5 bases). CDR3 length: 13 residues. Germline V gene data show CDR1 as MNHEY and CDR2 as SVGAGI. V gave up 6 bases and J gave up 8 bases, with 13 bases separating them. The DNA for the CDR3 is TGTGCCAGCAGGTCGGGGGGTCTCGAAAAACTGTTTTTT. It encodes CASRSGGLEKLFF.

The V gene is TRBV7-9, the J gene TRBJ2-5, with TRBD1 matching over 7 bases. Germline CDR1 reads SEHNR; CDR2 reads FQNEAQ (reference sequence). The V and J ends lost 2 bases and 8 bases, in that order; junction bases with no gene match: 14. CDR3 length equals 16 residues. CDR3 residues: CASSLFFQGERKTQYF. The CDR3, as DNA: TGTGCCAGCAGCTTATTTTTCCAGGGGGAGAGGAAAACCCAGTACTTC. The full variable domain, in which reference TRBV7-9 and TRBJ2-5 provide the parts outside the CDR3, is DTGVSQNPRHKITKRGQNVTFRCDPISEHNRLYWYRQTLGQGPEFLTYFQNEAQLEKSRLLSDRFSAERPKGSFSTLEIQRTEQGDSAMYLCASSLFFQGERKTQYFGPGTRLLVL.

This clone has just a few counts. This chain joins TRBV6-4 and TRBJ2-6; D is undetermined. Trimming left V 0 bases short and J 1 base short, with 4 bases between. CDR1 and CDR2 from the germline V gene are MRHNA and SNTAGT. The CDR3 spans 15 residues. CDR3 in DNA: TGTGCCAGCAGTGACTCGGGGTCTGGGGCCAACGTCCTGACTTTC. Translated, it gives CASSDSGSGANVLTF.

The gene calls are TRBV28 and TRBJ2-7; 10 bases line up with TRBD1. This CDR3 has 15 amino acids. Germline CDR1 is MDHEN and CDR2 is SYDVKM. With 6 bases clipped from V and 5 bases from J, the junction kept 10 bases outside the gene matches. CDR3 in amino acids: CASRTPGTGAHEQYF. The CDR3 coding sequence is TGTGCCAGCAGGACCCCGGGGACAGGGGCTCACGAGCAGTACTTC.

This sequence joins TRBV6-1 and TRBJ2-1; 15 nucleotides match TRBD2. Germline V CDR1 and CDR2: MNHNS, SASEGT. J was trimmed by 10 bases and V by 8 bases; bases with no gene match: 9. This CDR3 region has 15 residues. For the CDR3, the DNA is TGTGCCAGCTTTCCAGGACTAGCGGGAGGGCCAGAGCAGTTCTTC. Its translation: CASFPGLAGGPEQFF.

The chain has TRBV4-3 and TRBJ1-4, with D tentatively TRBD1 (5 bases). V lost 0 bases, J lost 4 bases, and 9 bases lay in between. This CDR3 is 15 amino acids long. Germline CDR1 LGHNA, CDR2 YSLEER. The CDR3 DNA follows: TGCGCCAGCAGCCAAGAGGGGACTAGTAATGAAAAACTGTTTTTT. It specifies CASSQEGTSNEKLFF.

Remarks on this clone: One junction end disagrees with the germline gene, perhaps due to a read error. The CDR3: CASSSYYEQFF. CDR3 in DNA: TGTGCCAGCAGTTCCTACTATGAGCAGTTCTTC. The V and J genes are TRBV6-5 and TRBJ2-1, with D hard to call. The CDR3 is 11 amino acids. CDR1 and CDR2 from the germline V gene are MNHEY and SVGAGI.

This sequence joins TRBV9 and TRBJ2-7; 8 bases match TRBD2. This CDR3 spans 15 amino acids. The V gene's germline CDR1 is SGDLS and CDR2 YYNGEE. The trim removed 2 bases at V and 7 bases at J, leaving 11 bases unmatched. The CDR3 DNA reads as TGTGCCAGCAGCGTGTCGGGGGGGGTAGCAGTGGAGCAGTACTTC. This sequence encodes CASSVSGGVAVEQYF. Filled out from reference TRBV9 and TRBJ2-7, the complete variable domain reads DSGVTQTPKHLITATGQRVTLRCSPRSGDLSVYWYQQSLDQGLQFLIQYYNGEERAKGNILERFSAQQFPDLHSELNLSSLELGDSALYFCASSVSGGVAVEQYFGPGTRLTVT.

The chain carries TRBV29-1 and TRBJ2-7; maybe TRBD1 (5 bases). Germline CDR1 and CDR2: SQVTM and ANQGSEA. The CDR3 runs to 15 residues. V shed 0 bases and J shed 6 bases, with 18 bases lying between them. CDR3 loop: CSVEETGQGQREQYF. CDR3 nucleotides: TGCAGCGTTGAAGAAACAGGCCAGGGTCAACGCGAGCAGTACTTC.